What follows are 27 T cell receptor beta chains derived from one specimen sequenced in a study of control samples from healthy donors and cancer patients. The table came from immunoSEQ multiplex PCR; TCRdb's copy has only in-frame clones and leaves some out. The table lists 120,000 or so clones, 85% to 90% of them singletons, with about 3.7% in the top ten. Sequencing was done on a sample of PBMCs. These receptors were taken from a woman aged 55-75 years with lung cancer.

The rearrangement links TRBV12-3 or TRBV12-4 to TRBJ2-7; unclear D gene. CDR3 length: 13 residues. Deletions cut 6 bases from V and 6 bases from J, with 15 bases between. The CDR3 coding sequence is TGTGCCAGCAGCAAAGACGGCTCTCCCGAGCAGTACTTC. Translating it yields CASSKDGSPEQYF.

The V and J genes are TRBV7-2 and TRBJ2-3, with 9 bases that match TRBD2. From germline, CDR1 is SGHTA and CDR2 FQGNSA. This CDR3 spans 15 amino acids. Trimming cost V 5 bases and J 4 bases; bases outside gene matches: 7. The CDR3 region has the DNA TGTGCCAGCAGCCTAAGCGGGGGGCCCCCAGATACGCAGTATTTT. It translates to CASSLSGGPPDTQYF.

This clone has only one observation. The chain carries TRBV7-8 and TRBJ2-3; 11 nucleotides line up with TRBD2. J was trimmed by 1 base and V by 3 bases; bases with no gene match: 3. The CDR3 totals 16 residues. Per germline, CDR1 SGHVS and CDR2 FQNEAQ. Written as DNA, the CDR3 is TGTGCCAGCAGCTTTTCTAGCGGGGGGCGCACAGATACGCAGTATTTT. This translates into CASSFSSGGRTDTQYF.

The chain is built from TRBV5-4 and TRBJ2-7; TRBD1 or TRBD2 may be the D gene (5 bases each). From germline, CDR1 is SGHNT and CDR2 YYREEE (reference sequence). Trimming stripped 5 bases from V and 3 bases from J, with 18 bases between. This CDR3 has 15 amino acids. CDR3: CASRRPGASSYEQYF. The DNA of the CDR3 is TGTGCCAGCAGGCGGCCCGGGGCTAGCAGCTACGAGCAGTACTTC.

The chain employs TRBV11-3 and TRBJ1-4, with D uncertain. Germline V gives CDR1 SGHNT, CDR2 YENEEA. The CDR3 covers 14 residues. Trimming cost V 2 bases and J 5 bases, with 9 bases left between them. CDR3 amino acids: CASSLRAGNEKLFF. The CDR3 coding sequence is TGTGCCAGCAGCTTAAGGGCCGGGAATGAAAAACTGTTTTTT.

The chain recombines TRBV7-9 with TRBJ1-5; 7 bases fit TRBD1. This CDR3 is 15 amino acids long. Losses at the gene ends were 8 bases for V and 0 bases for J; bases not matched to a gene: 7. The germline V gene encodes CDR1 SEHNR and CDR2 FQNEAQ (reference sequence). The CDR3 loop reads CASGPGGNSNQPQHF. The CDR3 nucleotides are TGTGCCAGCGGTCCAGGGGGAAATAGCAATCAGCCCCAGCATTTT.

The chain recombines TRBV6-5 with TRBJ1-1; D is unresolved. This CDR3 comprises 15 residues. Germline V lookup: CDR1 MNHEY, CDR2 SVGAGI. Trimming left V 5 bases short and J 5 bases short, with 18 bases between. The CDR3 here is CASSPSGGSGTEAFF. As DNA, the CDR3 is TGTGCCAGCAGTCCATCCGGAGGTTCGGGTACTGAAGCTTTCTTT.

The rearrangement joins TRBV24-1 to TRBJ2-2, with TRBD2 identical over 12 bases. The CDR3 contains 15 residues. CDR1 is KGHDR, CDR2 SFDVKD, per germline. The J segment lost 6 bases and the V segment lost 7 bases, leaving 5 bases of the junction unmatched. The CDR3 here is CATRASGRASGELFF. Here the CDR3 DNA reads TGTGCCACCAGAGCTAGCGGGAGGGCCTCCGGGGAGCTGTTTTTT.

The chain employs TRBV9 and TRBJ2-2, with D hard to call. Trimming removed 0 bases from V and 4 bases from J, with 7 bases in between. The CDR3 spans 14 residues. The germline V gene has CDR1 SGDLS and CDR2 YYNGEE. The CDR3 DNA reads TGTGCCAGCAGCGTAGAAGGGTTCACCGGGGAGCTGTTTTTT. Translation: CASSVEGFTGELFF. Complete variable domain (other parts from reference TRBV9 and TRBJ2-2): DSGVTQTPKHLITATGQRVTLRCSPRSGDLSVYWYQQSLDQGLQFLIQYYNGEERAKGNILERFSAQQFPDLHSELNLSSLELGDSALYFCASSVEGFTGELFFGEGSRLTVL.

V gene TRBV9 combines with J gene TRBJ1-4, with D possibly TRBD1 on 5 matching bases. The CDR3 consists of 16 residues. Germline V gives CDR1 SGDLS, CDR2 YYNGEE. Trimming took 0 bases from V and 3 from J, leaving 12 bases between them. The CDR3 DNA sequence: TGTGCCAGCAGCGTAGTTGGGGGTAGTGCTAATGAAAAACTGTTTTTT. Encoded protein: CASSVVGGSANEKLFF.

The genes are TRBV7-9 and TRBJ2-3; 7 bases agree with TRBD1. Germline CDR1 and CDR2: SEHNR and FQNEAQ (reference sequence). This CDR3 has 16 amino acids. V trimming: 1 base; J trimming: 6 bases; junction bases outside the gene matches: 10. CDR3 sequence reads: CASSLEGAGRSDTQYF. CDR3 bases: TGTGCCAGCAGCTTAGAGGGGGCAGGAAGGTCGGATACGCAGTATTTT.

As regards this clone: The same CDR3 arises from other DNA sequences in this sample as well. The V and J genes are TRBV9 and TRBJ2-7; TRBD2 might be the D (5 bases). V gave up 0 bases and J gave up 2 bases, with 9 bases separating them. Germline V CDR1 and CDR2: SGDLS, YYNGEE. This CDR3 contains 14 residues. The CDR3 here is CASSVGSEAYEQYF. CDR3 coding DNA: TGTGCCAGCAGCGTAGGATCGGAGGCCTACGAGCAGTACTTC.

The chain is built from TRBV28 and TRBJ1-2, with TRBD1 matching 8 bases. Germline lookup yields CDR1 MDHEN and CDR2 SYDVKM. There are 16 residues in the CDR3. Unmatched junction bases numbered 8, after V lost 4 bases and J lost 1 base. The chain's CDR3 is CASSSPGTGDNYGYTF. In nucleotides, the CDR3 is TGTGCCAGCAGTTCCCCCGGGACAGGCGATAACTATGGCTACACCTTC.

The V and J genes are TRBV5-1 and TRBJ2-5; D might be TRBD1 or TRBD2, each matching 5 bases. The V gene lost 7 bases and the J gene lost 4 bases, with 17 bases spanning the gap. This CDR3 contains 14 residues. CDR1 is SGHRS, CDR2 YFSETQ, per germline. The CDR3 nucleotides are TGCGCCAGCGCTCCCGGGACCCCTTCAGAGACCCAGTACTTC. As protein: CASAPGTPSETQYF.

CDR3 residues: CSFGGRAGASNEQFF. In DNA form, the CDR3 reads TGCAGCTTTGGAGGTCGCGCGGGGGCCTCCAATGAGCAGTTCTTC. The chain combines TRBV29-1 with TRBJ2-1, with D maybe TRBD2 (7 bases). V lost 8 bases, J lost 6 bases, and 23 bases lay in between. Per the germline V gene, CDR1 is SQVTM and CDR2 is ANQGSEA. The CDR3 length is 15 residues.

A remark on this clone: Other DNA sequences in the same sample also yield this CDR3. The rearrangement joins TRBV10-3 to TRBJ1-3, with D unclear. Germline values: CDR1 ENHRY, CDR2 SYGVKD. Trimming cost V 4 bases and J 4 bases, with 2 bases left between them. This CDR3 is 11 amino acids long. The CDR3 DNA is TGTGCCATCAGTGGCGGAAACACCATATATTTT. This sequence encodes CAISGGNTIYF.

V is TRBV27 and J is TRBJ1-2; D is uncertain. Trimming stripped 0 bases from V and 0 bases from J, with 8 bases between. The germline CDR1 and CDR2 sequences are MNHEY and SMNVEV (reference sequence). The CDR3 runs to 15 residues. CDR3 nucleotide sequence: TGTGCCAGCAGTTTATCTGGTCAGACTAACTATGGCTACACCTTC. Encoded protein: CASSLSGQTNYGYTF.

The chain is built from TRBV27 and TRBJ2-1; D is uncertain. Trimming cost V 4 bases and J 7 bases, with 14 bases left between them. Germline V gene data show CDR1 as MNHEY and CDR2 as SMNVEV (reference sequence). This CDR3 is 14 amino acids long. Here the CDR3 DNA reads TGTGCCAGCAGTTCCCCGGCGCGTGGGAATGAGCAGTTCTTC. Translating it yields CASSSPARGNEQFF.

This clone was detected only once. The V gene is TRBV2, the J gene TRBJ2-2; 8 nucleotides align to TRBD1. Germline lookup yields CDR1 SNHLY and CDR2 FYNNEI. The junction had 7 bases not matched to a gene; V was cut back by 6 bases and J by 7 bases. This CDR3 has 14 residues. Written as DNA, the CDR3 is TGTGCCAGCAGGGACAGGGAATTCGTCGGGGAGCTGTTTTTT. Its translation is CASRDREFVGELFF.

This clone has more than one count but fewer than ten. The sample has other DNA sequences that encode this CDR3 too. The rearrangement links TRBV12-3 or TRBV12-4 to TRBJ1-1, with D perhaps matching TRBD1 (5 bases). There are 13 residues in the CDR3. The V gene lost 5 bases and the J gene lost 1 base, with 8 bases spanning the gap. The CDR3 is CASSLGPNTEAFF. CDR3 bases: TGTGCCAGCAGTCTGGGACCGAACACTGAAGCTTTCTTT.

This chain uses TRBV9 with TRBJ2-6; D may be TRBD1 or TRBD2 (5 bases each). Germline CDR1 SGDLS, CDR2 YYNGEE. This CDR3 comprises 18 residues. The V end was cut by 0 bases, the J end by 0 bases, with 13 bases between. The DNA of the CDR3 is TGTGCCAGCAGCGTAGCCTCAGGGAGCAACTCTGGGGCCAACGTCCTGACTTTC. Encoded protein: CASSVASGSNSGANVLTF. Together with reference TRBV9 and TRBJ2-6, the CDR3 gives the full variable domain: DSGVTQTPKHLITATGQRVTLRCSPRSGDLSVYWYQQSLDQGLQFLIQYYNGEERAKGNILERFSAQQFPDLHSELNLSSLELGDSALYFCASSVASGSNSGANVLTFGAGSRLTVL.

The chain links TRBV25-1 to TRBJ2-3; perhaps TRBD2 as D (6 bases). This CDR3 comprises 16 residues. Trimming removed 5 bases from V and 5 bases from J, with 20 bases in between. The germline CDR1 and CDR2 sequences are MGHDK and SYGVNS. The CDR3 nucleotides read TGTGCCAGCAGTACCCACCTCGGGGGAGGTGAAGATACGCAGTATTTT. It is translated as CASSTHLGGGEDTQYF.

V and J are TRBV7-8 and TRBJ2-4, with 7 bases fitting TRBD1. V lost 1 base and J lost 1; bases outside the gene matches: 13. In germline, CDR1 is SGHVS, CDR2 FQNEAQ. This CDR3 region has 19 residues. The CDR3 sequence is CASSLGTFAGTAAKNIQYF. The CDR3 nucleotides read TGTGCCAGCAGCTTAGGGACCTTCGCCGGGACAGCGGCCAAAAACATTCAGTACTTC.

V and J are TRBV18 and TRBJ1-3, with D maybe TRBD1 (5 bases). CDR1 and CDR2 (germline): KGHSH, LQKENI. V dropped 1 base and J dropped 9 bases, with 13 bases sitting between them. The CDR3 has 14 residues. The CDR3 loop reads CASSPLPREGTIYF. CDR3 in DNA: TGTGCCAGCTCACCACTACCCAGGGAAGGCACCATATATTTT.

The genes are TRBV9 and TRBJ2-1; D is possibly TRBD1 (5 bases). The germline V and J ends were trimmed by 0 bases and 0 bases, with 7 bases remaining between them. This CDR3 contains 15 residues. Germline CDR1 is SGDLS and CDR2 is YYNGEE. DNA for the CDR3: TGTGCCAGCAGCGTAGATACAGGCTCCTACAATGAGCAGTTCTTC. Amino acids: CASSVDTGSYNEQFF.

The J gene is TRBJ1-5, the V gene TRBV19, with D perhaps matching TRBD1 (6 bases). The CDR3 loop spans 15 amino acids. Trimming pared 6 bases from V and 0 bases from J, leaving 12 bases between. Germline CDR1 is LNHDA and CDR2 is SQIVND (reference sequence). The CDR3 spells CASRVQGHSNQPQHF. CDR3 DNA: TGTGCCAGTAGGGTGCAGGGACATAGCAATCAGCCCCAGCATTTT.

The CDR3 is CASSQGAGTENYGYTF. CDR3 bases: TGTGCCAGCAGCCAAGGTGCGGGGACAGAAAACTATGGCTACACCTTC. The chain recombines TRBV4-2 with TRBJ1-2, with 7 bases identical to TRBD1. Germline CDR1 and CDR2: LGHNA and YNFKEQ. This CDR3 spans 16 amino acids. The V segment lost 1 base and the J segment 2 bases; nucleotides outside the gene matches: 7.